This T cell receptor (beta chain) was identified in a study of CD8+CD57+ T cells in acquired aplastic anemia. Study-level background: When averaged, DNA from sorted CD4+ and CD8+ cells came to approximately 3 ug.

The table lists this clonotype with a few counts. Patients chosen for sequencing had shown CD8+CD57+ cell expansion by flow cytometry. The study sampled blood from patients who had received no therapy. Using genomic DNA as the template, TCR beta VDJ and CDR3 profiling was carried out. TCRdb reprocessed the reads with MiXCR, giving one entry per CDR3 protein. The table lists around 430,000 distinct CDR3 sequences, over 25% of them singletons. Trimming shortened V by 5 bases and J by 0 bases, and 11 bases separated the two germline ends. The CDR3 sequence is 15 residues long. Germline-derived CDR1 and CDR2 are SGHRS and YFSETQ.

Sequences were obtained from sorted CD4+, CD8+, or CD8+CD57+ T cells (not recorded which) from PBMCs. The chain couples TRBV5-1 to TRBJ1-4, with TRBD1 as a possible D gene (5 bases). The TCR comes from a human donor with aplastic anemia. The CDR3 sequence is CASSFGTATNEKLFF. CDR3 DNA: TGCGCCAGCAGTTTCGGGACCGCAACTAATGAAAAACTGTTTTTT. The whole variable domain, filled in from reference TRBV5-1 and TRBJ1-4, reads KAGVTQTPRYLIKTRGQQVTLSCSPISGHRSVSWYQQTPGQGLQFLFEYFSETQRNKGNFPGRFSGRQFSNSRSEMNVSTLELGDSALYLCASSFGTATNEKLFFGSGTQLSVL.